Presented here are 29 T cell receptor beta chains from one specimen sequenced in a study of beta chain features in type 1 diabetes. Every bit of the isolated RNA underwent reverse transcription, so sequencing read expressed TCRB transcripts. TCRdb's copy holds only in-frame clones and misses some; the assay was immunoSEQ multiplex PCR. The sample shows 810,000 or so clones, about a sixth of them seen only once. Sequencing was performed on naive CD4+ T cells from blood. The receptor set was obtained from a woman aged 18-29 years in good health.

Points on this clone: At one boundary the junction diverges from the germline segment, which might be a read error. The identical CDR3 is also encoded by other nucleotide sequences in the sample. The chain couples TRBV28 to TRBJ1-5; D unclear. The CDR3 runs 13 residues. The germline V gene encodes CDR1 MDHEN and CDR2 SYDVKM. CDR3: CASSLGRVQPQHF. The CDR3 bases are TGTGCCAGCAGCTTAGGGAGGGTTCAGCCCCAGCACTTT.

The rearrangement joins TRBV7-2 to TRBJ1-5, with 9 bases that match TRBD1. V trimming: 1 base; J trimming: 7 bases; junction bases outside the gene matches: 14. Germline CDR1 and CDR2: SGHTA and FQGNSA. CDR3 size: 18 residues. CDR3 DNA: TGTGCCAGCAGCTTAGGTGGGGCGGGACAGGGTGTAGGGCAGCCCCAGCATTTT. Amino acid sequence: CASSLGGAGQGVGQPQHF.

As to this clone: One end of the junction is discordant with germline, which a read error may explain. The chain couples TRBV11-2 to TRBJ2-5; 8 nucleotides match TRBD2. CDR3 length equals 12 residues. Germline loops: CDR1 SGHAT, CDR2 FQNNGV. CDR3: CASSRGGLHSNF. As DNA, the CDR3 is TGTGCCAGCAGCCGGGGGGGACTTCACTCTAACTTC.

The CDR3 region has the DNA TGCAGTGCTAGAGCTCCCGAGGGCTACACCTTC. It codes for CSARAPEGYTF. The chain joins TRBV20-1 to TRBJ1-2; D gene ambiguous. This CDR3 has 11 residues. V was clipped by 1 base and J by 8 bases, with 8 bases between them. Germline-derived CDR1 and CDR2 are DFQATT and SNEGSKA (reference sequence).

A remark on this clone: A clone one base away is much larger, so this may be a read error. The chain links TRBV4-2 to TRBJ2-7, with D perhaps matching TRBD1 (6 bases). V lost 4 bases, J lost 0 bases, and 7 bases lay in between. The germline gives CDR1 LGHNA, CDR2 YNFKEQ. The CDR3 sequence is 13 residues long. Written as DNA, the CDR3 is TGTGCCAGCAGCCCGGACAGCTCCTACGAGCAGTACTTC. Protein product: CASSPDSSYEQYF.

The chain recombines TRBV27 with TRBJ2-6, with D unclear. Deletions cut 6 bases from V and 3 bases from J, with 6 bases between. CDR1 and CDR2 (germline): MNHEY, SMNVEV (reference sequence). The CDR3 contains 13 residues. As DNA, the CDR3 is TGTGCCAGCAGGCGGTATGGGGCCAACGTCCTGACTTTC. Translation gives CASRRYGANVLTF. The full variable domain, completed using reference TRBV27 and TRBJ2-6, is EAQVTQNPRYLITVTGKKLTVTCSQNMNHEYMSWYRQDPGLGLRQIYYSMNVEVTDKGDVPEGYKVSRKEKRNFPLILESPSPNQTSLYFCASRRYGANVLTFGAGSRLTVL.

The chain has TRBV5-1 and TRBJ2-5, with D perhaps matching TRBD1 (5 bases). This CDR3 spans 13 amino acids. CDR1 is SGHRS and CDR2 is YFSETQ in the germline V gene. V gave up 0 bases and J gave up 6 bases, with 9 bases separating them. The CDR3 nucleotides read TGCGCCAGCAGCTTGGGGCAGGGAAAGACCCAGTACTTC. Translated: CASSLGQGKTQYF. The full variable domain, in which reference TRBV5-1 and TRBJ2-5 provide the parts outside the CDR3, is KAGVTQTPRYLIKTRGQQVTLSCSPISGHRSVSWYQQTPGQGLQFLFEYFSETQRNKGNFPGRFSGRQFSNSRSEMNVSTLELGDSALYLCASSLGQGKTQYFGPGTRLLVL.

This clone was observed a few times. This chain links TRBV28 with TRBJ2-5; maybe TRBD1 (6 bases). The closer fit of TRBJ2-7 to the DNA end suggests the J call may be wrong. The CDR3 is 14 amino acids. CDR1 MDHEN and CDR2 SYDVKM come from the germline V gene. CDR3: CASNLAGVDYEQYF. For the CDR3, the DNA is TGTGCCAGCAACCTAGCAGGGGTTGACTACGAGCAGTACTTC.

This clone showed up just a few times. This chain connects TRBV7-9 to TRBJ2-7; perhaps TRBD2 as D (5 bases). Trimming took 5 bases from V and 6 from J, leaving 14 bases between them. CDR1 is SEHNR and CDR2 is FQNEAQ in the germline V gene (reference sequence). This CDR3 is 13 amino acids long. In nucleotides, the CDR3 is TGTGCCAGCAGCCCCGGGGTATCAGGCGAGCAGTACTTC. Its protein product is CASSPGVSGEQYF.

This clone came up a few times. J is TRBJ2-2 and V is TRBV9; 7 nucleotides match TRBD2. There are 15 residues in the CDR3. Looked up from germline, CDR1 is SGDLS and CDR2 is YYNGEE. V shed 6 bases, J shed 3 bases, and the junction held 8 bases outside the gene matches. CDR3 protein: CASTPGLTYTGELFF. In DNA, the CDR3 is TGTGCCAGCACTCCGGGACTAACATACACCGGGGAGCTGTTTTTT.

The chain combines TRBV19 with TRBJ2-7; D might be TRBD2 (6 bases). This CDR3 spans 14 amino acids. The germline V and J ends were trimmed by 5 bases and 1 base, with 12 bases remaining between them. The germline V gene has CDR1 LNHDA and CDR2 SQIVND (reference sequence). The CDR3 loop is CASSLGLYSYEQYF. Written as DNA, the CDR3 is TGTGCCAGTAGTCTAGGACTATATTCCTACGAGCAGTACTTC.

On this clone itself: Other DNA sequences in the same sample also yield this CDR3. The chain links TRBV6-5 to TRBJ1-2, with TRBD1 matching 7 bases. Trimming removed 5 bases from V and 3 bases from J; junction bases left unmatched: 3. Germline loops: CDR1 MNHEY, CDR2 SVGAGI. The CDR3 runs to 13 residues. CDR3 sequence (DNA): TGTGCCAGCAGTCTGGGACAGTACTATGGCTACACCTTC. It encodes CASSLGQYYGYTF.

This clone was counted a single time. This chain links TRBV5-1 with TRBJ1-4, with TRBD1 matching 7 bases. The CDR3 totals 15 residues. The junction had 6 bases not matched to a gene; V was cut back by 6 bases and J by 1 base. Germline values: CDR1 SGHRS, CDR2 YFSETQ. CDR3 sequence: CASTRTGITNEKLFF. CDR3 DNA sequence: TGCGCCAGCACCCGGACAGGCATAACTAATGAAAAACTGTTTTTT.

CDR3 amino acids: CASSLSREYNEQFF. DNA for the CDR3: TGTGCCAGCAGCTTAAGTAGGGAGTACAATGAGCAGTTCTTC. The V call is TRBV7-9, the J call TRBJ2-1; a possible D gene is TRBD2 (5 bases). The V gene's germline CDR1 is SEHNR and CDR2 FQNEAQ (reference sequence). Trimming pared 2 bases from V and 4 bases from J, leaving 9 bases between. The CDR3 spans 14 residues.

This clone was recorded a few times. The genes are TRBV29-1 and TRBJ2-1; D may match TRBD1 or TRBD2 (5 bases each). Germline CDR1 SQVTM, CDR2 ANQGSEA. Deletions cut 6 bases from V and 0 bases from J, with 18 bases between. The CDR3 has 16 amino acids. The CDR3 region is CSVPNRGSFSYNEQFF. In DNA, the CDR3 is TGCAGCGTCCCCAACCGGGGCAGCTTCTCCTACAATGAGCAGTTCTTC.

This clone was picked up a small number of times. The V and J genes are TRBV5-1 and TRBJ2-3, with a tentative D call TRBD2 (7 bases). Trimming stripped 2 bases from V and 6 bases from J, with 16 bases between. This CDR3 is 15 amino acids long. Germline CDR1 and CDR2: SGHRS and YFSETQ. CDR3 sequence (DNA): TGCGCCAGCAGCTTAGCGGGGACACCACTGGATACGCAGTATTTT. Its translation: CASSLAGTPLDTQYF.

This clone was counted a few times. The V gene is TRBV13, the J gene TRBJ1-2; D is uncertain. There are 15 residues in the CDR3. Germline V gene data show CDR1 as PRHDT and CDR2 as FYEKMQ (reference sequence). V shed 3 bases and J shed 3 bases, with 14 bases lying between them. The CDR3 sequence: CASSLRMRVDYGYTF. In nucleotides, the CDR3 is TGTGCCAGCAGCTTGCGGATGAGGGTTGACTATGGCTACACCTTC.

This clone was counted only a few times. The rearrangement joins TRBV28 to TRBJ2-7; TRBD1 agrees at 8 bases. Trimming took 5 bases from V and 2 from J; bases not matched to a gene: 11. There are 16 residues in the CDR3. In germline, CDR1 is MDHEN, CDR2 SYDVKM. The chain's CDR3 is CASSQPSKGQAYEQYF. The CDR3 DNA sequence: TGTGCCAGCAGTCAACCCTCTAAGGGACAGGCCTACGAGCAGTACTTC. The full variable domain, its missing parts supplied by reference TRBV28 and TRBJ2-7, is DVKVTQSSRYLVKRTGEKVFLECVQDMDHENMFWYRQDPGLGLRLIYFSYDVKMKEKGDIPEGYSVSREKKERFSLILESASTNQTSMYLCASSQPSKGQAYEQYFGPGTRLTVT.

This clone came up a few times. The chain links TRBV28 to TRBJ1-2, with D tentatively TRBD1 (5 bases). V lost 7 bases and J 4 bases, leaving 13 bases between the germline ends. Germline V CDR1 and CDR2: MDHEN, SYDVKM. This CDR3 is built from 13 residues. The CDR3 nucleotides are TGTGCCAGCAACCCAGCAGGGCCCTATGGCTACACCTTC. As protein: CASNPAGPYGYTF.

This clone has just a few counts. The chain carries TRBV7-2 and TRBJ2-1; 8 positions agree with TRBD2. The CDR3 runs to 15 residues. Per the germline V gene, CDR1 is SGHTA and CDR2 is FQGNSA. With V trimmed by 1 base and J by 8 bases, 7 bases remained unmatched. CDR3 loop: CASSLDAGGSDEQFF. CDR3 DNA sequence: TGTGCCAGCAGCTTAGATGCGGGAGGCAGTGATGAGCAGTTCTTC.

The CDR3 bases are TGTGCCAGCAGCCGCAAGGCGTTAGCGGGAGCTGGAATGGAGACCCAGTACTTC. It translates to CASSRKALAGAGMETQYF. The J gene is TRBJ2-5, the V gene TRBV7-2, with 9 bases identical to TRBD2. Germline lookup yields CDR1 SGHTA and CDR2 FQGNSA. J gave up 5 bases and V 5 bases, and 18 bases lay outside the gene matches. The CDR3 totals 18 residues.

This clone was counted only a few times. Other DNA sequences in this specimen translate into the identical CDR3. The rearrangement uses TRBV5-4 and TRBJ2-5, with D uncertain. Germline CDR1 SGHNT, CDR2 YYREEE (reference sequence). V shed 0 bases and J shed 3 bases, with 6 bases lying between them. CDR3 size: 13 residues. The CDR3 DNA reads TGTGCCAGCAGCTTGGCGCTCGAAGAGACCCAGTACTTC. Protein sequence: CASSLALEETQYF.

The CDR3 DNA reads TGCAGCGTTGGGGCCCTTGGCAACACCGGGGAGCTGTTTTTT. As protein: CSVGALGNTGELFF. The gene calls are TRBV29-1 and TRBJ2-2; no firm D call. CDR1 and CDR2 (germline): SQVTM, ANQGSEA. Trimming stripped 4 bases from V and 2 bases from J, with 11 bases between. There are 14 residues in the CDR3.

The chain couples TRBV6-6 to TRBJ1-5, with D possibly being TRBD1 (5 bases). Between the trimmed V and J ends, which lost 2 bases and 11 bases, there was a span of 10 bases. This CDR3 contains 12 residues. The germline gives CDR1 MNHNY, CDR2 SVGAGI (reference sequence). CDR3 nucleotides: TGTGCCAGCAGTTACCGAGGGGTTGCCCAGCATTTT. This sequence encodes CASSYRGVAQHF.

The chain links TRBV5-1 to TRBJ2-7; 12 bases are a match to TRBD2. This CDR3 comprises 18 residues. After removal of 0 bases from V and 3 bases from J, the junction contained 10 bases not matched to a gene. Germline-derived CDR1 and CDR2 are SGHRS and YFSETQ. The CDR3: CASSLGLAGENTIYEQYF. CDR3 sequence (DNA): TGCGCCAGCAGCTTGGGACTAGCGGGAGAGAATACAATCTACGAGCAGTACTTC.

This clone was observed a handful of times. The genes are TRBV6-6 and TRBJ2-1; D perhaps matches TRBD2 (5 bases). The V gene's germline CDR1 is MNHNY and CDR2 SVGAGI (reference sequence). V was trimmed by 2 bases and J by 6 bases, leaving 8 bases between them. The CDR3 loop spans 13 amino acids. CDR3 protein: CASSYDYPNEQFF. The CDR3 coding sequence is TGTGCCAGCAGTTACGACTATCCCAATGAGCAGTTCTTC.

This clone came up a few times. The chain is built from TRBV20-1 and TRBJ2-7; maybe TRBD1 (6 bases). This CDR3 spans 11 amino acids. Germline CDR1 is DFQATT and CDR2 is SNEGSKA (reference sequence). V lost 6 bases to trimming and J lost 5 bases, with 11 bases between them. CDR3 sequence reads: CSAPGDNEQYF. Written as DNA, the CDR3 is TGCAGTGCCCCCGGGGACAACGAGCAGTACTTC.

This chain joins TRBV9 and TRBJ2-3; TRBD2 matches 7 bases. After removal of 0 bases from V and 3 bases from J, the junction contained 7 bases not matched to a gene. Germline values: CDR1 SGDLS, CDR2 YYNGEE. The CDR3 sequence is 16 residues long. In DNA, the CDR3 is TGTGCCAGCAGCGTAGTGGGGCTAGCGGTGACAGATACGCAGTATTTT. This sequence encodes CASSVVGLAVTDTQYF.

This clone was detected a few times. This sequence joins TRBV28 and TRBJ1-1, with D uncertain. The CDR3 spans 13 residues. The germline V and J ends were trimmed by 10 bases and 7 bases, with 19 bases remaining between them. Per germline, CDR1 MDHEN and CDR2 SYDVKM. CDR3 sequence reads: CATGVSRILEAFF. Here the CDR3 DNA reads TGTGCCACCGGAGTCTCTCGGATACTTGAAGCTTTCTTT. The variable domain in full, with the rest retrieved from reference TRBV28 and TRBJ1-1, is DVKVTQSSRYLVKRTGEKVFLECVQDMDHENMFWYRQDPGLGLRLIYFSYDVKMKEKGDIPEGYSVSREKKERFSLILESASTNQTSMYLCATGVSRILEAFFGQGTRLTVV.